Given below is one T cell receptor (beta chain) in context. The CDR3 runs 17 residues. CDR1 SNHLY and CDR2 FYNNEI come from the germline V gene. The V segment lost 2 bases and the J segment 3 bases; nucleotides outside the gene matches: 12. These data come from a study of blood T cell repertoires in COVID-19. Assay: immunoSEQ multiplex PCR; the TCRdb copy retains only in-frame clones and omits some. The sample yields some 120,000 clones, around 88% seen once. The receptor was derived from a human donor with acute or convalescent COVID-19. The donor label of this sample is uncertain. Sequenced input: peripheral blood. The chain recombines TRBV2 with TRBJ2-5, with TRBD2 matching 7 bases. The DNA for the CDR3 is TGTGCCAGCAGTGAATTAATGGCTAGCGGAATAAAAGAGACCCAGTACTTC. Translated, it gives CASSELMASGIKETQYF.